What follows describes a single T cell receptor beta chain. This sample is drawn from a study of blood T cell repertoires in COVID-19. Across the whole study: Donors in the United States, Italy and Spain gave samples during acute or convalescent COVID-19. PBMCs, B-cell-depleted T cells, or T cells were the source of the cDNA or gDNA that made up the material.

In the study's own analysis: The assay estimated nucleated cells by amplifying reference gene primers. Profiled with immunoSEQ multiplex PCR; TCRdb holds only in-frame clones, not every one. V and J calls and clone size come straight from that table; D and trimming were deduced from the DNA. The sample contains around 130,000 clones, 85% to 90% of which appear only once. Sequences were obtained from peripheral blood. This TCR was sampled from a woman aged 45-59 years with acute or convalescent COVID-19.

CDR3 sequence: CSATHGTEAFF. The CDR3 nucleotides read TGCAGTGCTACACATGGCACTGAAGCTTTCTTT. This sequence joins TRBV20-1 and TRBJ1-1; D uncertain. Trimming cost V 4 bases and J 4 bases, with 7 bases left between them. The CDR3 covers 11 residues. Per germline, CDR1 DFQATT and CDR2 SNEGSKA (reference sequence).